The 20 T cell receptor beta chains listed next were all sequenced from one sample in a study of resident and recirculating memory T cells in vitiligo. Assay: immunoSEQ multiplex PCR; the TCRdb copy retains only in-frame clones and omits some. Here the sample spans some 150 clones, about three quarters being singletons. What was sequenced was non-lesional skin. Subset denoted: normal-appearing skin under Wood's lamp, at least 2 cm from depigmented macule. The receptor set was obtained from a male donor with vitiligo.

The chain combines TRBV6-1 with TRBJ2-5; 9 bases align to TRBD1. CDR1 and CDR2 (germline): MNHNS, SASEGT. After removal of 7 bases from V and 4 bases from J, the junction contained 10 bases not matched to a gene. The CDR3 is 15 residues long. The CDR3 region has the DNA TGTGCCAGCACCCTCAACAGGGGGCAGGGAGAGACCCAGTACTTC. It translates to CASTLNRGQGETQYF.

V gene TRBV18 combines with J gene TRBJ2-7, with 8 positions matching TRBD1. This CDR3 contains 15 residues. V dropped 2 bases and J dropped 4; count of bases not matched to a gene: 7. Germline V gene lookup returns CDR1 KGHSH and CDR2 LQKENI. Here the CDR3 DNA reads TGTGCCAGCTCACCAGTCGCAGGGGGCGATTACGAGCAGTACTTC. Its protein product is CASSPVAGGDYEQYF.

The V gene is TRBV4-1, the J gene TRBJ2-2; D unresolved. Germline V gene lookup returns CDR1 MGHRA and CDR2 YSYEKL. CDR3 length: 11 residues. The V gene lost 7 bases and the J gene lost 4 bases, with 4 bases spanning the gap. As DNA, the CDR3 is TGCGCCAGCACTAGCACCGGGGAGCTGTTTTTT. Its translation is CASTSTGELFF.

The CDR3 is CASSLRAGRDNEQFF. DNA for the CDR3: TGTGCCAGCAGTTTAAGGGCGGGACGCGACAATGAGCAGTTCTTC. The chain employs TRBV27 and TRBJ2-1; possibly TRBD2 for D (6 bases). Germline lookup yields CDR1 MNHEY and CDR2 SMNVEV (reference sequence). V shed 2 bases and J shed 5 bases, with 13 bases lying between them. The length of the CDR3 is 15 residues.

The chain is built from TRBV5-5 and TRBJ1-3; 9 bases align to TRBD1. Germline V lookup: CDR1 SGHKS, CDR2 YYEKEE (reference sequence). V gave up 3 bases and J gave up 5 bases; unmatched junction bases: 3. The length of the CDR3 is 14 residues. CDR3 sequence: CASSWGTGRNTIYF. The CDR3 DNA sequence: TGTGCCAGCAGCTGGGGGACAGGGAGAAACACCATATATTTT.

The J gene is TRBJ2-7, the V gene TRBV9; the match to TRBD2 covers 8 bases. Germline V gene sequence: CDR1 SGDLS, CDR2 YYNGEE. This CDR3 spans 14 amino acids. With V trimmed by 0 bases and J by 6 bases, 5 bases remained unmatched. CDR3 residues: CASSVGGGLGEQYF. CDR3 bases: TGTGCCAGCAGCGTAGGCGGGGGGCTGGGCGAGCAGTACTTC.

V is TRBV5-4 and J is TRBJ2-3, with 11 bases matching TRBD1. Germline CDR1 and CDR2: SGHNT and YYREEE (reference sequence). The J segment lost 5 bases and the V segment lost 4 bases, leaving 6 bases of the junction unmatched. The CDR3 extends over 15 amino acids. The CDR3 bases are TGTGCCAGCAGCCCCCGGACAGGGGGCGGAGATACGCAGTATTTT. Encoded protein: CASSPRTGGGDTQYF.

This clone was detected once. The rearrangement joins TRBV4-1 to TRBJ2-1; no firm D call. Trimming took off 1 base at V and 4 bases at J, with 14 bases between the two ends. CDR1 is MGHRA and CDR2 is YSYEKL in the germline V gene. The CDR3 contains 16 residues. As DNA, the CDR3 is TGCGCCAGCAGCCAAGTGCGGCTCCAAGTTTACAATGAGCAGTTCTTC. This translates into CASSQVRLQVYNEQFF.

The rearrangement links TRBV14 to TRBJ1-1; weak D call: TRBD1 (6 bases). The V gene's germline CDR1 is SGHDN and CDR2 FVKESK. Trimming pared 5 bases from V and 4 bases from J, leaving 14 bases between. This CDR3 region has 14 residues. CDR3 amino acids: CASSYRAKSTEAFF. In DNA form, the CDR3 reads TGTGCCAGCAGCTACAGGGCGAAGAGCACTGAAGCTTTCTTT. The full variable domain, with the rest looked up from reference TRBV14 and TRBJ1-1, is EAGVTQFPSHSVIEKGQTVTLRCDPISGHDNLYWYRRVMGKEIKFLLHFVKESKQDESGMPNNRFLAERTGGTYSTLKVQPAELEDSGVYFCASSYRAKSTEAFFGQGTRLTVV.

The chain employs TRBV5-4 and TRBJ1-1; TRBD1 aligns across 9 bases. The V and J ends lost 4 bases and 10 bases, in that order; junction bases with no gene match: 5. Per the germline V gene, CDR1 is SGHNT and CDR2 is YYREEE (reference sequence). The length of the CDR3 is 12 residues. CDR3 protein: CASSADRGVAFF. Written as DNA, the CDR3 is TGTGCCAGCAGCGCGGACAGGGGCGTAGCTTTCTTT. Complete variable domain (other parts from reference TRBV5-4 and TRBJ1-1): ETGVTQSPTHLIKTRGQQVTLRCSSQSGHNTVSWYQQALGQGPQFIFQYYREEENGRGNFPPRFSGLQFPNYSSELNVNALELDDSALYLCASSADRGVAFFGQGTRLTVV.

The chain is built from TRBV30 and TRBJ2-5; D is perhaps TRBD2 (5 bases). The V gene lost 3 bases and the J gene lost 5 bases, with 13 bases spanning the gap. Germline lookup yields CDR1 GTSNPN and CDR2 SVGIG (reference sequence). The CDR3 contains 13 residues. CDR3 region: CAWSSGVGETQYF. CDR3 nucleotides: TGTGCCTGGAGCAGCGGAGTCGGTGAGACCCAGTACTTC.

A single count supports this clone. This chain connects TRBV5-4 to TRBJ2-7; D might be TRBD2 (6 bases). The V and J ends lost 6 bases and 6 bases respectively, with 13 bases between them. Germline lookup yields CDR1 SGHNT and CDR2 YYREEE (reference sequence). CDR3 length: 12 residues. As DNA, the CDR3 is TGTGCCAGCACCCCCCAGGGAGGCGAGCAGTACTTC. Protein sequence: CASTPQGGEQYF.

The chain uses TRBV4-3 and TRBJ2-3; no definite D call. V lost 7 bases to trimming and J lost 0 bases, with 20 bases between them. The CDR3 is 17 amino acids. Germline loops: CDR1 LGHNA, CDR2 YSLEER. The CDR3 here is CASTEALWRKSTDTQYF. Written as DNA, the CDR3 is TGCGCCAGCACGGAAGCCCTGTGGCGGAAAAGCACAGATACGCAGTATTTT.

In DNA form, the CDR3 reads TGTGCCAGCAGCGTAGCAGGAGACAGCTACAATGAGCAGTTCTTC. Residues: CASSVAGDSYNEQFF. The chain has TRBV9 and TRBJ2-1; D possibly corresponds to TRBD1 (5 bases). V gave up 0 bases and J gave up 3 bases, with 10 bases separating them. CDR1 and CDR2 from the germline V gene are SGDLS and YYNGEE. The CDR3 runs 15 residues.

CDR3: CASSLAEAGVYGYTF. The CDR3 DNA follows: TGTGCCAGCAGCTTGGCCGAAGCAGGGGTTTATGGCTACACCTTC. This chain links TRBV5-6 with TRBJ1-2, with D possibly matching TRBD1 (6 bases). CDR1 is SGHDT and CDR2 is YYEEEE in the germline V gene. V was shortened by 0 bases and J by 5 bases, with 14 bases between the two germline ends. CDR3 length: 15 residues.

The CDR3 sequence is CASSRLVAEQYF. CDR3 sequence (DNA): TGTGCCAGCAGCCGACTAGTAGCCGAGCAGTACTTC. The chain combines TRBV14 with TRBJ2-7; D is possibly TRBD2 (6 bases). From germline, CDR1 is SGHDN and CDR2 FVKESK. V lost 4 bases to trimming and J lost 6 bases, with 10 bases between them. The CDR3 loop spans 12 amino acids.

This clone has only one observation. The chain carries TRBV6-1 and TRBJ1-2; D is undetermined. V was shortened by 6 bases and J by 5 bases, with 19 bases between the two germline ends. CDR3 length: 15 residues. Germline V gene sequence: CDR1 MNHNS, CDR2 SASEGT. The CDR3: CASREKGEGYYGYTF. Written as DNA, the CDR3 is TGTGCCAGCAGGGAGAAGGGCGAGGGTTATTATGGCTACACCTTC.

This chain connects TRBV5-1 to TRBJ2-5, with 7 nucleotides matching TRBD1. The V segment lost 0 bases and the J segment 4 bases; nucleotides outside the gene matches: 6. Germline CDR1 SGHRS, CDR2 YFSETQ. This CDR3 has 15 amino acids. The CDR3 DNA is TGCGCCAGCAGCTTGGGGGTGGACAGGTCAGAGACCCAGTACTTC. Translating gives CASSLGVDRSETQYF.

V usage is TRBV7-2 and J usage is TRBJ2-5; D unresolved. V lost 4 bases to trimming and J lost 5 bases, with 5 bases between them. The CDR3 contains 11 residues. Per germline, CDR1 SGHTA and CDR2 FQGNSA. The CDR3: CASSSRETQYF. For the CDR3, the DNA is TGTGCCAGCAGCTCTCGGGAGACCCAGTACTTC.

This sequence joins TRBV19 and TRBJ1-5, with no clear D. From germline, CDR1 is LNHDA and CDR2 SQIVND (reference sequence). The CDR3 is 14 residues long. V lost 7 bases and J 8 bases, leaving 18 bases between the germline ends. Written as DNA, the CDR3 is TGTGCCAGTAAGGAACACCGAGGGCTCAAGCCCCAGCATTTT. Its protein is CASKEHRGLKPQHF.